Listed here are 29 T cell receptor beta chains from one sample, sequenced in a study of blood T cell repertoires in COVID-19. The method was immunoSEQ multiplex PCR; TCRdb's version includes in-frame clones alone and lacks a portion of them. Here the sample spans 150,000 or so clones, about 86% being singletons. The sequenced material came from peripheral blood. These receptor sequences come from an older woman with acute or convalescent COVID-19.

The chain couples TRBV6-5 to TRBJ2-3; D unresolved. The CDR3 covers 14 residues. Trimming cost V 8 bases and J 1 base, with 13 bases left between them. In germline, CDR1 is MNHEY, CDR2 SVGAGI. For the CDR3, the DNA is TGTGCCAGCCTCCTGGGCCTCGGCACAGATACGCAGTATTTT. Translating gives CASLLGLGTDTQYF.

A remark on this clone: At one end, the junction sequence differs from germline, possibly due to a read error. The chain employs TRBV2 and TRBJ2-7; perhaps TRBD1 as D (6 bases). The germline gives CDR1 SNHLY, CDR2 FYNNEI. The CDR3 has 13 residues. The CDR3 here is CANSVGQSYEQYF. The CDR3 DNA sequence: TGTGCCAACAGTGTTGGACAGAGTTACGAGCAGTACTTC.

The chain recombines TRBV28 with TRBJ2-1; perhaps TRBD1 as D (5 bases). Trimming took 2 bases from V and 6 from J, leaving 8 bases between them. Germline values: CDR1 MDHEN, CDR2 SYDVKM. The CDR3 is 13 residues long. CDR3 sequence reads: CASSLDSRNEQFF. CDR3 in DNA: TGTGCCAGCAGTTTAGACAGCCGCAATGAGCAGTTCTTC.

The rearrangement joins TRBV28 to TRBJ1-4; 7 bases match TRBD1. Unmatched junction bases numbered 6, after V lost 4 bases and J lost 4 bases. There are 15 residues in the CDR3. Germline assignment: CDR1 MDHEN and CDR2 SYDVKM. CDR3 loop: CASSSQRQGNEKLFF. Written as DNA, the CDR3 is TGTGCCAGCAGTTCCCAACGACAGGGTAATGAAAAACTGTTTTTT.

This clone was recorded only once. This rearrangement joins TRBV7-2 to TRBJ1-2; D is unclear. In germline, CDR1 is SGHTA, CDR2 FQGNSA. V was cut by 5 bases and J by 0 bases, with 10 bases left in between. This CDR3 region has 14 residues. CDR3 DNA: TGTGCCAGCAGCCTACAGCCTTCTAACTATGGCTACACCTTC. Translated, it gives CASSLQPSNYGYTF.

The rearrangement joins TRBV11-2 to TRBJ2-1; no clear D gene. The CDR3 extends over 17 amino acids. Looked up from germline, CDR1 is SGHAT and CDR2 is FQNNGV. The V gene lost 4 bases and the J gene lost 0 bases, with 16 bases spanning the gap. The CDR3 loop reads CASSSRIESGSYNEQFF. CDR3 nucleotide sequence: TGTGCCAGCAGCTCAAGGATAGAATCAGGCTCCTACAATGAGCAGTTCTTC.

This clone was observed a few times. The chain is built from TRBV5-1 and TRBJ1-1; D is uncertain. V lost 1 base, J lost 1 base, and 5 bases lay in between. Per the germline V gene, CDR1 is SGHRS and CDR2 is YFSETQ. The CDR3 length is 13 residues. This CDR3 is CASSLNRNTEAFF. The CDR3 coding sequence is TGCGCCAGCAGCTTGAACAGGAACACTGAAGCTTTCTTT.

This chain links TRBV9 with TRBJ1-2; possibly TRBD1 for D (5 bases). The CDR3 loop spans 15 amino acids. Germline values: CDR1 SGDLS, CDR2 YYNGEE. Trimming took off 2 bases at V and 2 bases at J, with 13 bases between the two ends. CDR3 in DNA: TGTGCCAGCAGCGTGGGGCTGGGAATAAACTATGGCTACACCTTC. Amino acid sequence: CASSVGLGINYGYTF.

This clone came up once. The chain combines TRBV27 with TRBJ2-1; tentative D call: TRBD2 (6 bases). The CDR3 is made up of 16 amino acids. Trimming took off 8 bases at V and 6 bases at J, with 23 bases between the two ends. Germline CDR1 MNHEY, CDR2 SMNVEV (reference sequence). In DNA, the CDR3 is TGTGCCAGCTCCTTCCCGGGACGGCACGGGGGCAATGAGCAGTTCTTC. Its translation: CASSFPGRHGGNEQFF.

The chain is built from TRBV28 and TRBJ2-2; 7 nucleotides align to TRBD1. Looked up from germline, CDR1 is MDHEN and CDR2 is SYDVKM. The trim removed 3 bases at V and 8 bases at J, leaving 9 bases unmatched. The CDR3 extends over 15 amino acids. The DNA for the CDR3 is TGTGCCAGCAGTTTTAGGGGGCCCCTGGCGGGGGAGCTGTTTTTT. This codes for CASSFRGPLAGELFF.

The chain employs TRBV6-5 and TRBJ2-7, with a possible D match to TRBD2 (5 bases). Trimming took 0 bases from V and 4 from J, leaving 16 bases between them. CDR1 MNHEY and CDR2 SVGAGI come from the germline V gene. CDR3 length: 16 residues. CDR3 protein: CASSYSKEATSYEQYF. Here the CDR3 DNA reads TGTGCCAGCAGTTACTCGAAGGAGGCAACGAGTTACGAGCAGTACTTC.

The genes are TRBV15 and TRBJ1-2; D is possibly TRBD1 (5 bases). The CDR3 is made up of 15 amino acids. From germline, CDR1 is LNHNV and CDR2 YYDKDF (reference sequence). V lost 1 base, J lost 3 bases, and 12 bases lay in between. CDR3 sequence reads: CATSRVRELYYGYTF. CDR3 sequence (DNA): TGTGCCACCAGCAGAGTCAGGGAACTGTACTATGGCTACACCTTC.

This clone occurred once. This chain links TRBV7-2 with TRBJ1-2, with 8 bases matching TRBD1. The CDR3 is made up of 15 amino acids. Looked up from germline, CDR1 is SGHTA and CDR2 is FQGNSA. The J segment lost 2 bases and the V segment lost 5 bases, leaving 7 bases of the junction unmatched. The CDR3: CASSTRRTGNYGYTF. The CDR3 coding sequence is TGTGCCAGCAGCACCCGACGGACAGGGAACTATGGCTACACCTTC.

The chain employs TRBV7-9 and TRBJ2-5; D unresolved. The CDR3 totals 14 residues. Looked up from germline, CDR1 is SEHNR and CDR2 is FQNEAQ (reference sequence). Trimming took off 1 base at V and 2 bases at J, with 8 bases between the two ends. The CDR3 spells CASSLGHIQETQYF. CDR3 nucleotides: TGTGCCAGCAGCTTAGGTCACATTCAAGAGACCCAGTACTTC. The full variable domain, in which reference TRBV7-9 and TRBJ2-5 provide the parts outside the CDR3, is DTGVSQNPRHKITKRGQNVTFRCDPISEHNRLYWYRQTLGQGPEFLTYFQNEAQLEKSRLLSDRFSAERPKGSFSTLEIQRTEQGDSAMYLCASSLGHIQETQYFGPGTRLLVL.

The chain uses TRBV19 and TRBJ2-1; D perhaps matches TRBD1 (6 bases). Germline lookup yields CDR1 LNHDA and CDR2 SQIVND (reference sequence). Deletions cut 4 bases from V and 4 bases from J, with 8 bases between. The CDR3 loop spans 13 amino acids. Here the CDR3 DNA reads TGTGCCAGTAGTACACAGGGTTACAATGAGCAGTTCTTC. It is translated as CASSTQGYNEQFF.

The chain recombines TRBV7-3 with TRBJ2-1, with 15 bases fitting TRBD2. CDR3 length equals 15 residues. With V trimmed by 4 bases and J by 8 bases, 3 bases remained unmatched. The germline CDR1 and CDR2 sequences are SGHTA and FQGTGA. Written as DNA, the CDR3 is TGTGCCAGCAGCTCGGGACTAGCGGGGGGTCATGAGCAGTTCTTC. Translating it yields CASSSGLAGGHEQFF.

The chain couples TRBV10-3 to TRBJ1-3; the D gene is possibly TRBD1 (5 bases). The CDR3 covers 14 residues. The V end lost 3 bases, the J end lost 3 bases, and 9 bases lay between the germline ends. The V gene's germline CDR1 is ENHRY and CDR2 SYGVKD. The CDR3 DNA reads as TGTGCCATCAGTGACGGGGGTTATGGAAACACCATATATTTT. It translates to CAISDGGYGNTIYF.

V is TRBV18 and J is TRBJ2-1, with 11 bases fitting TRBD2. The germline CDR1 and CDR2 sequences are KGHSH and LQKENI. The J segment lost 8 bases and the V segment lost 2 bases, leaving 8 bases of the junction unmatched. The CDR3 totals 16 residues. DNA for the CDR3: TGTGCCAGCTCACCAGTTTCGCTAGCGGGGGGTCATGAGCAGTTCTTC. Translating it yields CASSPVSLAGGHEQFF.

The chain joins TRBV3-1 (or the pseudogene TRBV3-2) to TRBJ2-5; TRBD2 is a possible D gene (5 bases). Trimming removed 4 bases from V and 5 bases from J, with 14 bases in between. This CDR3 is 14 amino acids long. The germline V gene has CDR1 LGHDT and CDR2 YNNKEL (reference sequence). CDR3 region: CASSLVSGWETQYF. The CDR3 DNA reads TGTGCCAGCAGCCTAGTCAGCGGCTGGGAGACCCAGTACTTC.

There are a few counts of this clone. The chain joins TRBV6-6 to TRBJ2-3; 7 bases align to TRBD1. This CDR3 spans 14 amino acids. V shed 5 bases, J shed 7 bases, and the junction held 9 bases outside the gene matches. Germline CDR1 reads MNHNY; CDR2 reads SVGAGI (reference sequence). CDR3 amino acids: CASSVQGVTHTQYF. CDR3 nucleotides: TGTGCCAGCAGTGTTCAGGGGGTGACGCATACGCAGTATTTT.

The chain is built from TRBV18 and TRBJ2-2; D possibly corresponds to TRBD1 (5 bases). Trimming removed 0 bases from V and 0 bases from J, with 11 bases in between. Germline lookup yields CDR1 KGHSH and CDR2 LQKENI. CDR3 length: 17 amino acids. The DNA for the CDR3 is TGTGCCAGCTCACCACCGACAGCATTAGCGAACACCGGGGAGCTGTTTTTT. Translation: CASSPPTALANTGELFF.

Only one count was recorded for this clone. The V call is TRBV5-1, the J call TRBJ1-5, with TRBD1 identical over 8 bases. In germline, CDR1 is SGHRS, CDR2 YFSETQ. J lost 0 bases, V lost 4 bases, and 9 bases had no gene match. This CDR3 has 17 amino acids. CDR3 region: CASSIGTGRNSNQPQHF. Here the CDR3 DNA reads TGCGCCAGCAGCATCGGGACAGGAAGAAATAGCAATCAGCCCCAGCATTTT.

The J gene is TRBJ1-2, the V gene TRBV2; D is unclear. The CDR3 has 15 amino acids. CDR1 is SNHLY, CDR2 FYNNEI, per germline. V lost 6 bases and J lost 2, with 16 bases in between. The CDR3 region has the DNA TGTGCCAGCAGCAAAATCCGGGAATCCAACTATGGCTACACCTTC. This encodes CASSKIRESNYGYTF.

J is TRBJ1-4 and V is TRBV7-9; D is unclear. This CDR3 has 12 residues. CDR1 and CDR2 from the germline V gene are SEHNR and FQNEAQ (reference sequence). Deletions cut 8 bases from V and 8 bases from J, with 12 bases between. In DNA, the CDR3 is TGTGCCAGCTCCGCGGGTGACGAAAAACTGTTTTTT. Protein sequence: CASSAGDEKLFF.

The rearrangement joins TRBV7-2 to TRBJ2-6; perhaps TRBD1 as D (6 bases). The CDR3 is made up of 18 amino acids. The V gene's germline CDR1 is SGHTA and CDR2 FQGNSA. Trimming took 2 bases from V and 0 from J, leaving 14 bases between them. The CDR3 reads CASSLHLGQSSGANVLTF. In nucleotides, the CDR3 is TGTGCCAGCAGCTTACATCTGGGACAATCCTCTGGGGCCAACGTCCTGACTTTC.

This chain joins TRBV9 and TRBJ1-1; possible D gene TRBD1, 6 bases. The CDR3 length is 16 residues. V shed 0 bases and J shed 3 bases, with 15 bases lying between them. Germline loops: CDR1 SGDLS, CDR2 YYNGEE. The CDR3: CASSVEAAKGDTEAFF. The DNA for the CDR3 is TGTGCCAGCAGCGTAGAGGCAGCAAAGGGGGACACTGAAGCTTTCTTT.

The CDR3 reads CAISDPLGRGNTEAFF. In DNA form, the CDR3 reads TGTGCCATCAGTGACCCCCTAGGAAGGGGGAACACTGAAGCTTTCTTT. The chain uses TRBV10-3 and TRBJ1-1; tentatively, D is TRBD1 (5 bases). The CDR3 has 16 residues. V lost 3 bases to trimming and J lost 1 base, with 15 bases between them. CDR1 and CDR2 from the germline V gene are ENHRY and SYGVKD.

The gene calls are TRBV7-2 and TRBJ1-2, with TRBD1 identical over 11 bases. Germline V gene lookup returns CDR1 SGHTA and CDR2 FQGNSA. The CDR3 runs to 15 residues. The V gene end was trimmed by 2 bases and the J gene end by 8 bases; junction bases not matched to a gene: 7. In nucleotides, the CDR3 is TGTGCCAGCAGCTTAATAGGACAGGGGGCATCGGGCTACACCTTC. It codes for CASSLIGQGASGYTF.

This rearrangement joins TRBV7-6 to TRBJ2-7, with 8 bases identical to TRBD1. The CDR3 sequence is 15 residues long. CDR1 and CDR2 from the germline V gene are SGHVS and FNYEAQ. The V segment lost 5 bases and the J segment 6 bases; nucleotides outside the gene matches: 12. In DNA, the CDR3 is TGTGCCAGCAGCCCGGACGACAGGGGAGGACGCGAGCAGTACTTC. This gives the protein CASSPDDRGGREQYF.